This T cell receptor beta chain comes out of a study of blood T cell repertoires in COVID-19 (dated by TCRdb to 2018 to 2021). General notes on the study: Collaborator samples came from the United States, Italy and Spain and covered acute and convalescent phases of COVID-19. The prospective study material was composed of cDNA or gDNA derived from T cells, B-cell-depleted T cells, or PBMCs. Deeply sampled blood TCRbeta repertoires from subjects exposed to, actively infected with, or recovered from COVID-19 were included in the dataset. The repertoires were released in a freely available public database meant as a resource for research on the immune response to SARS-CoV-2. Samples came from the ongoing ImmuneRACE study (first 160 participants) plus 1,254 subjects from 6 global collaborators. A de-identified subject ID, COVID-19 status, age in years and sex were almost always included in the sample metadata. Where available, HLA class I and class II types were taken from metadata supplied by the sample provider and were not determined by assay-based typing.

TCRbeta CDR3 regions were amplified from genomic DNA by means of the immunoSEQ Assay, a bias-controlled multiplex PCR. For the original study's pipeline: The number of nucleated cells in each sample was estimated from the amplification of reference gene primers within the assay. To quantify the absolute abundance of each unique TCRbeta CDR3 rearrangement, sequence reads were collapsed and filtered. For each sample, productive Simpson clonality was calculated as the square root of Simpson's diversity index across productive rearrangements. Sourced from immuneACCESS, this table was stored by TCRdb with only in-frame sequences that have V and J called. A share of the clones is absent; for the studies checked, an unresolved V gene accounts for under half, and the remainder has no known explanation. V and J calls and clone size are those listed in that table; D and trimming were worked out from the DNA. This sample lists a few hundred thousand clones; roughly 86% were detected once. 2.9% of the sample is taken by the ten largest.

What the study reported, not specific to this receptor: The amount of clinical and demographic metadata varied by source and participant and was provided uncurated.

Participants in the prospective study were aged about 18 to 90 years, lived in 24 United States geographic areas, and enrolled through a virtual design. In the prospective study, cohorts were assigned on the basis of participant-reported clinical history obtained from a screening survey and a study questionnaire. Exposed participants had been in contact with someone with a PCR-confirmed or clinician-diagnosed COVID-19 case within 2 weeks of study entry. Mobile phlebotomists in the prospective study collected whole blood, serum and a nasopharyngeal or oropharyngeal swab from every participant. Participants in the prospective study had the option to provide additional blood draws and questionnaires over an approximately 2-month period. Before DNA extraction, blood samples from the prospective study were shipped at room temperature or frozen. Concerning this clone: Its specific antigen is unknown. Per-nucleotide qualities are absent, and no much larger clonotype sits a single base away.

V and J lose 7 bases and 3 bases, and a span of 16 bases separates them. Via the germline V gene, CDR1 is MDHEN and CDR2 SYDVKM. The CDR3 numbers 15 residues from cysteine through phenylalanine. Of all the DNA, just the CDR3 is kept, 45 bases in frame from base 1. This receptor was identified in a woman aged 45-60 years who had been exposed to COVID-19. The sample taken for sequencing was PBMCs or T cells enriched from blood (not recorded which). This receptor chain uses TRBV28 and TRBJ1-3, and perhaps TRBD1 as D gene, on 6 matching bases. The nucleotides read TGTGCCAGCACAGACACAGGGTCGGTTGGAAACACCATATATTTT. This encodes CASTDTGSVGNTIYF.